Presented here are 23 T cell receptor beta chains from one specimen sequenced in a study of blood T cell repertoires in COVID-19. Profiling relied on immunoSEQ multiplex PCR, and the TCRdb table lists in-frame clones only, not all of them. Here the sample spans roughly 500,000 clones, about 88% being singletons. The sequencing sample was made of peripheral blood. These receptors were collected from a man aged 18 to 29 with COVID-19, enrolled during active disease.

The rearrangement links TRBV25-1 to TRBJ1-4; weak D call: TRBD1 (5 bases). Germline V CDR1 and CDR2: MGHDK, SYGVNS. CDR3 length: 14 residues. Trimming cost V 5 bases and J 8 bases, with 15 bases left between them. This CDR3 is CASSTRRVGEKLFF. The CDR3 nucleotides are TGTGCCAGCAGTACCCGCAGGGTGGGGGAAAAACTGTTTTTT.

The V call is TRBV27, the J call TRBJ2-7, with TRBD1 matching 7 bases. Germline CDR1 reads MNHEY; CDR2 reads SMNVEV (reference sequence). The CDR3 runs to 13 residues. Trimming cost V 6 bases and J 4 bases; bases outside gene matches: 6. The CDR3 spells CASRLQDRYEQYF. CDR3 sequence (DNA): TGTGCCAGCAGGCTACAGGACAGGTACGAGCAGTACTTC.

CDR3 loop: CASSQGFTYEQYF. The CDR3 coding sequence is TGTGCCAGCAGTCAGGGATTTACCTACGAGCAGTACTTC. The chain joins TRBV12-3 or TRBV12-4 to TRBJ2-7; a weak D match, TRBD1 (5 bases). This CDR3 is 13 amino acids long. The ends were cut back, 5 bases at V and 2 bases at J, with 10 bases in the middle.

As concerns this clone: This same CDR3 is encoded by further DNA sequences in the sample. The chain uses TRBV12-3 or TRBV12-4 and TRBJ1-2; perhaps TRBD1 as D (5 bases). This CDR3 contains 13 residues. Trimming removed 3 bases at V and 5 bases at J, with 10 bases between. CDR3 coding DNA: TGTGCCAGCAGTTTCTCCCAGGGATATGGCTACACCTTC. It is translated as CASSFSQGYGYTF.

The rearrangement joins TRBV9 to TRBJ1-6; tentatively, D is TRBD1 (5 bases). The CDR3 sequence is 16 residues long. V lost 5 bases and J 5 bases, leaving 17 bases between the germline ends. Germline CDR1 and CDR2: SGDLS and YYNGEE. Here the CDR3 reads CASSPRAGPDNSPLHF. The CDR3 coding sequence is TGTGCCAGCAGTCCTAGAGCGGGACCAGATAATTCACCCCTCCACTTT.

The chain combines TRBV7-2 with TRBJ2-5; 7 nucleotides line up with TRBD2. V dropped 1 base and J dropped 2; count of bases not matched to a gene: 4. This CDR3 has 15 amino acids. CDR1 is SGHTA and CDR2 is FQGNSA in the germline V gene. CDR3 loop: CASSLVAGPQETQYF. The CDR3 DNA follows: TGTGCCAGCAGCTTAGTAGCGGGTCCTCAAGAGACCCAGTACTTC. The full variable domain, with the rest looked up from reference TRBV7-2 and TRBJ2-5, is GAGVSQSPSNKVTEKGKDVELRCDPISGHTALYWYRQSLGQGLEFLIYFQGNSAPDKSGLPSDRFSAERTGGSVSTLTIQRTQQEDSAVYLCASSLVAGPQETQYFGPGTRLLVL.

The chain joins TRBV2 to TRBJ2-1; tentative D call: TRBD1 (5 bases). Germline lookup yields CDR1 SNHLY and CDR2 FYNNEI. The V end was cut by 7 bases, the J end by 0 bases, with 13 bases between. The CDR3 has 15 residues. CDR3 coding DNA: TGTGCCAGCAATAATGGAGACAGCTCCTACAATGAGCAGTTCTTC. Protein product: CASNNGDSSYNEQFF. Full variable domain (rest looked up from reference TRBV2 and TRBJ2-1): EPEVTQTPSHQVTQMGQEVILRCVPISNHLYFYWYRQILGQKVEFLVSFYNNEISEKSEIFDDQFSVERPDGSNFTLKIRSTKLEDSAMYFCASNNGDSSYNEQFFGPGTRLTVL.

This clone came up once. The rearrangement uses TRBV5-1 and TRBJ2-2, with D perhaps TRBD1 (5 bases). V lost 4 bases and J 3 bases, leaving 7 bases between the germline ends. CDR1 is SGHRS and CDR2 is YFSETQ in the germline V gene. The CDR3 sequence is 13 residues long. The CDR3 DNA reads TGCGCCAGCAGCGTAGGGGACACCGGGGAGCTGTTTTTT. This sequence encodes CASSVGDTGELFF.

DNA of the CDR3: TGCGCCAGCAGGGGCAGGGGGATGACCGGGGAGCTGTTTTTT. It translates to CASRGRGMTGELFF. The V call is TRBV5-1, the J call TRBJ2-2; 7 bases line up with TRBD1. V shed 5 bases, J shed 5 bases, and the junction held 6 bases outside the gene matches. The CDR3 length is 14 residues. Germline V gene data show CDR1 as SGHRS and CDR2 as YFSETQ.

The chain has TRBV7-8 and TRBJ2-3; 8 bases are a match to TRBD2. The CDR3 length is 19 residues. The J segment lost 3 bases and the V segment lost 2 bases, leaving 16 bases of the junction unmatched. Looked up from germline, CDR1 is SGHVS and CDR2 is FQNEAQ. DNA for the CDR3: TGTGCCAGCAGCTTATCGTCTCTAGCGGGCCGGGGCGGGACAGATACGCAGTATTTT. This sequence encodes CASSLSSLAGRGGTDTQYF.

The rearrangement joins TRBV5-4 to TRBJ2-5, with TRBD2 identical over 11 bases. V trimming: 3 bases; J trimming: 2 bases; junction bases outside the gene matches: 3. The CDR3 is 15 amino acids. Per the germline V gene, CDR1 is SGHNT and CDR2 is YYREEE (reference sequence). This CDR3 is CASSSGTSGQETQYF. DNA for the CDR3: TGTGCCAGCAGCTCCGGGACTAGCGGACAAGAGACCCAGTACTTC.

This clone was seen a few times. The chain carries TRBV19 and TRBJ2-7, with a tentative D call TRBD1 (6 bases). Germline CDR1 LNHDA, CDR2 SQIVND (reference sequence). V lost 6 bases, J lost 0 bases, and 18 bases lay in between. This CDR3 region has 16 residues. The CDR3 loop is CASSPPRDISSYEQYF. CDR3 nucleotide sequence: TGTGCCAGTAGCCCGCCCCGGGACATTAGCTCCTACGAGCAGTACTTC.

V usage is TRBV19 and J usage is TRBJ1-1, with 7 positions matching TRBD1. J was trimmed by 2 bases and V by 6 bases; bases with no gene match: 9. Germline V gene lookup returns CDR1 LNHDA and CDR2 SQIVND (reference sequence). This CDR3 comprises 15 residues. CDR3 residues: CASSLQGTANTEAFF. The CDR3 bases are TGTGCCAGTAGCTTACAAGGGACAGCAAACACTGAAGCTTTCTTT. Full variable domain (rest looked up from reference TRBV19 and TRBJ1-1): DGGITQSPKYLFRKEGQNVTLSCEQNLNHDAMYWYRQDPGQGLRLIYYSQIVNDFQKGDIAEGYSVSREKKESFPLTVTSAQKNPTAFYLCASSLQGTANTEAFFGQGTRLTVV.

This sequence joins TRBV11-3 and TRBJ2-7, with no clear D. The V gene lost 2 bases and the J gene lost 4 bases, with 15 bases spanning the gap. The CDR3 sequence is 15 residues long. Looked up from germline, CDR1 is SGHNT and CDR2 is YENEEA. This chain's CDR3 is CASSLSSSPLYEQYF. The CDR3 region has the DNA TGTGCCAGCAGCTTATCATCTAGTCCCCTTTACGAGCAGTACTTC.

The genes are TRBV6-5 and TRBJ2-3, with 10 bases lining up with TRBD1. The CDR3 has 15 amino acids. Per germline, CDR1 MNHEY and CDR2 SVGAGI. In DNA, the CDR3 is TGTGTTACAGACAGGGGGCGCGTCCTTTCAGATACGCAGTATTTT. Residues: CVTDRGRVLSDTQYF.

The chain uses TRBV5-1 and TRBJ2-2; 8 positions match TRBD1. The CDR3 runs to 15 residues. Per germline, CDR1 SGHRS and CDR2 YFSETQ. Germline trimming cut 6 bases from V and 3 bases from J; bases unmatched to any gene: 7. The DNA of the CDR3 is TGCGCCAGCACCGACCGGGACAGGCACACCGGGGAGCTGTTTTTT. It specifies CASTDRDRHTGELFF.

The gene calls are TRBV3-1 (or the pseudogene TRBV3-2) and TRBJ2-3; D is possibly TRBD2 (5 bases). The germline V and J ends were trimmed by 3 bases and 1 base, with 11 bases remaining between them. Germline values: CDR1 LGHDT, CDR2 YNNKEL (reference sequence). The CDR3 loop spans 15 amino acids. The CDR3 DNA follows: TGTGCCAGCAGCCACCCGGACTGGGGCACAGATACGCAGTATTTT. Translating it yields CASSHPDWGTDTQYF.

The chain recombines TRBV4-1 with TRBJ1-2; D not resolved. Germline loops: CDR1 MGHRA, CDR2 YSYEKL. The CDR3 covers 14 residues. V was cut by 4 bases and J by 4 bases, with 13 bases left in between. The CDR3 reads CASSPTIGFYGYTF. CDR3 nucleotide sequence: TGCGCCAGCAGCCCAACGATCGGTTTCTATGGCTACACCTTC.

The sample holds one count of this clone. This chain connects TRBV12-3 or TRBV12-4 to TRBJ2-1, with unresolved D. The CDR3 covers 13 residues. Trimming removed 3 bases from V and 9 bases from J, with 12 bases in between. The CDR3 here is CASSLSPSGEQFF. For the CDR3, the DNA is TGTGCCAGCAGTTTGTCCCCCTCCGGTGAGCAGTTCTTC.

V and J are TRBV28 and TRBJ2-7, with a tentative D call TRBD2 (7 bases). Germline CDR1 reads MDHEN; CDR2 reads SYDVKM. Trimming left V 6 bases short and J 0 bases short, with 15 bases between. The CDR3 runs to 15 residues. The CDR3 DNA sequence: TGTGCCAGCAGCCGAGGGGGGGTAAGCTCCTACGAGCAGTACTTC. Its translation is CASSRGGVSSYEQYF.

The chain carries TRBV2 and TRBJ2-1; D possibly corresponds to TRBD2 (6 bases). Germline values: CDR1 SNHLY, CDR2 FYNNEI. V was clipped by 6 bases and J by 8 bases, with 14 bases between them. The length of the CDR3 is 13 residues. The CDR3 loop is CASSRSSVYEQFF. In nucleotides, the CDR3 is TGTGCCAGCAGCCGATCTAGCGTGTATGAGCAGTTCTTC.

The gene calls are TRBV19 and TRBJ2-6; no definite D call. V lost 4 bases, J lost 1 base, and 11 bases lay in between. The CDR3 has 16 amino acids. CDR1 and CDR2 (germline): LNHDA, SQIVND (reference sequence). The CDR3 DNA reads TGTGCCAGTAGTACCAGTCAGACATCTGGGGCCAACGTCCTGACTTTC. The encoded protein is CASSTSQTSGANVLTF.

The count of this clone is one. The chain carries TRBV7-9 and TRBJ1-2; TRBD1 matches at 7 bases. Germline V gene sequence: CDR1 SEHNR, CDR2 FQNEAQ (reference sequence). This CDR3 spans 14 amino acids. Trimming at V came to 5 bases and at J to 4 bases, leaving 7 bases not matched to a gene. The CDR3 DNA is TGTGCCAGCAGCCCGGGACAGCAGGGCTATGGCTACACCTTC. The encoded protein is CASSPGQQGYGYTF.